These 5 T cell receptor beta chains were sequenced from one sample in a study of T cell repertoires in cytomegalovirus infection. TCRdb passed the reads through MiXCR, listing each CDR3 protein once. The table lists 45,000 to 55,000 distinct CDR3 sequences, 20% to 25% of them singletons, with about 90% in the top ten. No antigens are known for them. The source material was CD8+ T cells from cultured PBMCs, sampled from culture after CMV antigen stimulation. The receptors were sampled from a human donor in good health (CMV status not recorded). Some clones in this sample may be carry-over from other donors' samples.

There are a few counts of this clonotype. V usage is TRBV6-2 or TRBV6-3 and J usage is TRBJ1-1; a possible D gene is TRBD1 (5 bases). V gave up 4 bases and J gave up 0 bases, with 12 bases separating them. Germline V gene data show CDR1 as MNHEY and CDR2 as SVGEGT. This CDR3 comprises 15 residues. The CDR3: CASSSVTDLNTEAFF. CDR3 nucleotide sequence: TGTGCCAGCAGTTCCGTGACAGACTTGAACACTGAAGCTTTCTTT.

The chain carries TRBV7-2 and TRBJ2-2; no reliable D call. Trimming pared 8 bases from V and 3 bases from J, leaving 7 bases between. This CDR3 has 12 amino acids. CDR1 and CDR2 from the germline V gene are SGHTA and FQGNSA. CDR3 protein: CASLSDTGELFF. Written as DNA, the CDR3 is TGTGCCAGCTTGTCAGACACCGGGGAGCTGTTTTTT.

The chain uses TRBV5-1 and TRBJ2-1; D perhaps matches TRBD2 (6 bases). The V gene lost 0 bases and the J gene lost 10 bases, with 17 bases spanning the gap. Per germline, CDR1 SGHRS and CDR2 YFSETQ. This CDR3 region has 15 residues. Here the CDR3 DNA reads TGCGCCAGCAGCTTGGTCGGAGGGTCGAGATGGGAGCAGTTCTTC. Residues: CASSLVGGSRWEQFF.

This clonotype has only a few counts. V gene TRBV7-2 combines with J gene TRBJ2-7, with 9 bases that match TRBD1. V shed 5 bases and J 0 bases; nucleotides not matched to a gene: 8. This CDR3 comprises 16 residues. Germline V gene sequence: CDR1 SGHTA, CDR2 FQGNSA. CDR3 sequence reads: CASSGPGTGHSYEQYF. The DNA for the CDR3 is TGTGCCAGCAGCGGGCCCGGGACAGGGCACTCCTACGAGCAGTACTTC.

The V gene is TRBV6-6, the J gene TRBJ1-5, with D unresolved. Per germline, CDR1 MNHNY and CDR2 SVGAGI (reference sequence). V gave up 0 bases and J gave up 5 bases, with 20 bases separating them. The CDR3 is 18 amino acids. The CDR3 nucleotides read TGTGCCAGCAGTTACTCGAAATCGAAGGTAAAAAGCCATCAGCCCCAGCATTTT. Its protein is CASSYSKSKVKSHQPQHF.